The clone carrying this T cell receptor (beta chain) came up once. Its antigen is not known. The PCR ran on 60 Vbeta and 13 Jbeta primers. TCRdb's table, derived via immunoSEQ multiplex PCR, lists solely in-frame clones and lacks some. Of tens of thousands of clones in the sample, less than 80% were seen once. These data originate in a study of cytomegalovirus exposure and HLA in healthy donors. Study results and limitations: A later analysis showed that HLA-associated TCR beta chains had undergone more clonal expansion than equally common others. A missense variant in DCLRE1C was later tied to TCR beta V- and J-gene trimming. In a later analysis, specific HLA alleles were associated with around 17,000 TCR beta sequences at a 0.05 false discovery rate. Reported results showed that the classifier diagnosed cytomegalovirus status with high specificity and sensitivity.

Sequenced material: PBMCs. The source is a woman aged 45-59 years in good health and CMV-seropositive.

DNA of the CDR3: TGTGCCAGCGTTGCAAGGGACATAATAAATGAAAAACTGTTTTTT. This translates into CASVARDIINEKLFF. The J gene is TRBJ1-4, the V gene TRBV2; tentatively, D is TRBD1 (6 bases). The CDR3 is 15 residues long. Germline CDR1 SNHLY, CDR2 FYNNEI. V lost 8 bases, J lost 5 bases, and 18 bases lay in between.